These T cell receptor beta chains were read from a single sample in a study of cytomegalovirus exposure and HLA in healthy donors. Data came from immunoSEQ multiplex PCR; TCRdb stores just in-frame clones and leaves some out. The sample comprises roughly 93,000 clones, around three quarters of which are singletons, and about 2.9% rests with the top ten. Sample: PBMCs. Every receptor here comes from a man in his forties or fifties in good health and CMV-seronegative. CDR3s include the opening cysteine and the closing phenylalanine or tryptophan. A D gene is named only where the DNA matches it firmly. For some rows the clone size is stated as once, few or many, or as a class when expanded; others skip it.

clone size	V gene	D gene	J gene	CDR3 DNA	CDR3 protein
NA	TRBV27	TRBD2	TRBJ2-7	TGTGCCAGCAGTTTATACGGGTCTAGCGGGGGGACCTACGAGCAGTACTTC	CASSLYGSSGGTYEQYF
NA	TRBV5-1	TRBD1	TRBJ2-6	TGCGCCAGCAGGGAGACAGGGGGCGTTGGGGCCAACGTCCTGACTTTC	CASRETGGVGANVLTF
few	TRBV30	NA	TRBJ2-1	TGTGCCTGGAGTGTCCTGAACCGCGGCGCCTACAATGAGCAGTTCTTC	CAWSVLNRGAYNEQFF
once	TRBV29-1	TRBD1	TRBJ1-1	TGCAGCGGTTCCAACAGGGGAAAGGTTTTCTTT	CSGSNRGKVFF
NA	TRBV2	TRBD1	TRBJ2-7	TGTGCCAGCAGTGAAGGGAGACAGGGCTACGAGCAGTACTTC	CASSEGRQGYEQYF
NA	TRBV5-4	NA	TRBJ2-1	TGTGCCAGCAGCTTGGCCAAGAAGGGGGTGAATGAGCAGTTCTTC	CASSLAKKGVNEQFF
NA	TRBV15	NA	TRBJ1-2	TGTGCCACCAGCAGCCAACAAAGTGAGCCGCGGTACACCTTC	CATSSQQSEPRYTF
NA	TRBV5-6	NA	TRBJ1-2	TGTGCCAGCAGCCACCCGACGGAGAACTATGGCTACACCTTC	CASSHPTENYGYTF
NA	TRBV27	TRBD1	TRBJ1-5	TGTGCCAGCAGGACAGGGGGCCCGCAATCAAGACCCCAGCATTTT	CASRTGGPQSRPQHF
once	TRBV7-9	NA	TRBJ1-5	TGTGCCAGCAGCTTAGGGGGGGAAGGTGGGAATCAGCCCCAGCATTTT	CASSLGGEGGNQPQHF
NA	TRBV4-3	NA	TRBJ2-5	TGCGCCAGCAGCCAATGGGGCACTAAAGAGACCCAGTACTTC	CASSQWGTKETQYF
NA	TRBV7-2	NA	TRBJ2-3	TGTGCCAGCAGCTTAGGCGTAGGACTGACAGATACGCAGTATTTT	CASSLGVGLTDTQYF
NA	TRBV6-5	NA	TRBJ1-6	TGTGCCAGCAGACCGGACTGGAGAAATTCACCCCTCCACTTT	CASRPDWRNSPLHF
NA	TRBV19	TRBD2	TRBJ2-1	TGTGCCAGTAGTTCAACGGGGCGGGGGGGGGCCCAAAATGAGCAGTTCTTC	CASSSTGRGGAQNEQFF
NA	TRBV9	NA	TRBJ2-3	TGTGCCAGCAGCCCCCGGTTCGGGGGGCCCACGGGCACAGATACGCAGTATTTT	CASSPRFGGPTGTDTQYF
NA	TRBV4-2	TRBD2	TRBJ2-1	TGTGCCAGCAGCCCCCGGGACTACTACAATGAGCAGTTCTTC	CASSPRDYYNEQFF
few	TRBV6-5	NA	TRBJ1-5	TGTGCCAGCAGTTACGGCCGGGGGGGGCCTCAGCCCCAGCATTTT	CASSYGRGGPQPQHF
NA	TRBV5-4	NA	TRBJ2-3	TGTGCCGCCCAGATCAGGGAAAGCACAGATACGCAGTATTTT	CAAQIRESTDTQYF
NA	TRBV12-2	NA	TRBJ1-6	TGTGCAAGTCGCTTACCCGCCAGTTTCTATAATTCACCCCTCCACTTT	CASRLPASFYNSPLHF
NA	TRBV18	TRBD1	TRBJ2-5	TGTGCCAGCTCACCAAGTACAGGGGGCCAAGAGACCCAGTACTTC	CASSPSTGGQETQYF
NA	TRBV6-5	TRBD1	TRBJ1-3	TGTGCCAGTGGACAGGGGCCCGGAAACACCATATATTTT	CASGQGPGNTIYF
NA	TRBV25-1	NA	TRBJ1-2	TGTGCCAGCAGCAGGATTTCAGCTTCTGGCTACACCTTC	CASSRISASGYTF
once	TRBV5-4	NA	TRBJ2-2	TGTGCCAGCAGCAGTCTAAAGTACACCGGGGAGCTGTTTTTT	CASSSLKYTGELFF
NA	TRBV4-1	NA	TRBJ1-5	TGCGCCAGCAGCCGAGCGGAGGGCCATTATCAGCCCCAGCATTTT	CASSRAEGHYQPQHF
NA	TRBV5-5	NA	TRBJ1-1	TGTGCCAGCAGCTTCGCCGGGGTTGCTGAAGCTTTCTTT	CASSFAGVAEAFF
NA	TRBV6-5	TRBD2	TRBJ2-5	TGTGCCAGCGCGAAGGGCGGGGGGGCATGGGAGACCCAGTACTTC	CASAKGGGAWETQYF
NA	TRBV7-9	TRBD2	TRBJ2-7	TGTGCCAGCAGCGAGACGGGGGGGTCCTACGAGCAGTACTTC	CASSETGGSYEQYF
few	TRBV9	NA	TRBJ2-7	TGTGCCAGCAGCGTAACAGACGGAACCTACGAGCAGTACTTC	CASSVTDGTYEQYF
NA	TRBV4-3	TRBD2	TRBJ2-3	TGCGCCAGCAGCGATGTAAAGGCTAGCGGTGGCACAGATACGCAGTATTTT	CASSDVKASGGTDTQYF
NA	TRBV7-2	NA	TRBJ2-5	TGTGCCAGCAGCCCCCGGACTATAACCCAAGAGACCCAGTACTTC	CASSPRTITQETQYF
NA	TRBV6-5	NA	TRBJ1-1	TGTGCCAGCAAGTTCGGGGGGCACACTGAAGCTTTCTTT	CASKFGGHTEAFF
NA	TRBV7-2	TRBD1	TRBJ2-5	TGTGCCAGCAGCTTAGACAGGGGGCCAGAGACCCAGTACTTC	CASSLDRGPETQYF
NA	TRBV4-1	NA	TRBJ1-5	TGCGCCAGCAGCCTCCGACAGGCCCCCCAGCCCCAGCATTTT	CASSLRQAPQPQHF
NA	TRBV9	TRBD2	TRBJ2-7	TGTGCCAGCAGCGTAGGACTAGCGGGGGGGACCTACGAGCAGTACTTC	CASSVGLAGGTYEQYF
NA	TRBV4-2	TRBD1	TRBJ2-5	TGTGCCAGCAGCCAGAGGACCGGGACAGGAGGGGAGACCCAGTACTTC	CASSQRTGTGGETQYF
NA	TRBV7-2	NA	TRBJ2-5	TGTGCCAGCAGCTTAGGGGCACGGGGGACCCAGTACTTC	CASSLGARGTQYF
NA	TRBV25-1	NA	TRBJ1-3	TGTGCCAGCAGTGGGTCAGGTACTCTCTCTGGAAACACCATATATTTT	CASSGSGTLSGNTIYF
few	TRBV7-2	TRBD1	TRBJ1-6	TGTGCCAGCAGCCCAAACCGGGGACAGGGCTTCTATAATTCACCCCTCCACTTT	CASSPNRGQGFYNSPLHF
NA	TRBV7-8	NA	TRBJ1-1	TGTGCCAGCAGCTTAGCGAGGCCCGTATTTGAAGCTTTCTTT	CASSLARPVFEAFF
NA	TRBV9	NA	TRBJ1-4	TGTGCCAGCAGCCCCTCGGCGGGACTTACTAATGAAAAACTGTTTTTT	CASSPSAGLTNEKLFF
NA	TRBV6-4	NA	TRBJ1-1	TGTGCCAGCAGTTACTTACAGGGGAACACTGAAGCTTTCTTT	CASSYLQGNTEAFF
few	TRBV27	TRBD1	TRBJ2-7	TGTGCCAGCAGTACAAGGACAGGGGAGCAGTACTTC	CASSTRTGEQYF
few	TRBV6-4	NA	TRBJ2-6	TGTGCCAGCAGTGACTCGGAGGCTGGGGCCAACGTCCTGACTTTC	CASSDSEAGANVLTF
NA	TRBV7-3	NA	TRBJ2-1	TGTGCCAGCTCCCCGGGGGGCGGGAATGAGCAGTTCTTC	CASSPGGGNEQFF
NA	TRBV27	TRBD1	TRBJ1-6	TGTGCCAGCAGGGAACAGGGGGCGCGATCACCCCTCCACTTT	CASREQGARSPLHF
NA	TRBV4-3	NA	TRBJ1-2	TGCGCCAGCAGCCAAGGAACAGGTACCGATTGTGGCTACACCTTC	CASSQGTGTDCGYTF
NA	TRBV5-4	TRBD2	TRBJ2-1	TGTGCCAGCAGCTTGGTGGCGGGGGGGCACGTTGAGCAGTTCTTC	CASSLVAGGHVEQFF
NA	TRBV7-7	NA	TRBJ1-1	TGTGCCAGCAGCTTAGAACAGAACACTGAAGCTTTCTTT	CASSLEQNTEAFF
NA	TRBV9	TRBD2	TRBJ2-3	TGTGCCAGCAGCGACCGACTAGCGGAGACAGATACGCAGTATTTT	CASSDRLAETDTQYF
once	TRBV9	NA	TRBJ1-2	TGTGCCAGCAGCGTGCGAACTTCAGGGGAGTCCTATGGCCACACCTTC	CASSVRTSGESYGHTF
NA	TRBV2	TRBD1	TRBJ2-5	TGTGCCAGCAGACAGGGGACGGAGACCCAGTACTTC	CASRQGTETQYF
once	TRBV14	TRBD2	TRBJ2-3	TGTGCCAGCAGCGTAGGGCCCCTTGTGAGCGGGGGTTTCACAGATACGCAGTATTTT	CASSVGPLVSGGFTDTQYF
few	TRBV5-1	TRBD2	TRBJ2-3	TGCGCCAGCAGCTGGGGACTAGCGGGCACAGATACGCAGTATTTT	CASSWGLAGTDTQYF
NA	TRBV15	TRBD1	TRBJ1-6	TGTGCCACCAGCCACCGGGACAGGGAGGCAGGATCACCCCTCCACTTT	CATSHRDREAGSPLHF
once	TRBV4-2	NA	TRBJ2-5	TGTGCCAGCAGCCAAGGCGGCACTGATTTCCAAGTCTACCAAGAGACCCAGTACTTC	CASSQGGTDFQVYQETQYF
NA	TRBV7-8	TRBD1	TRBJ1-1	TGTGCCAGCAGCTGGGGACAGGGAGGAACTGAAGCTTTCTTT	CASSWGQGGTEAFF
NA	TRBV14	NA	TRBJ2-5	TGTGCCAGCAGTAGACAAGAGACCCAGTACTTC	CASSRQETQYF
NA	TRBV10-3	TRBD1	TRBJ1-2	TGTGCCATCAGTGTAAATTCGGGACAGGGGAGCTACACCTTC	CAISVNSGQGSYTF
NA	TRBV9	TRBD2	TRBJ2-7	TGTGCCAGCAGCGACAACCACCTAGCGGGGGACCCCTACGAGCAGTACTTC	CASSDNHLAGDPYEQYF
few	TRBV28	NA	TRBJ2-4	TGTGCCAGCAGACCACCACTAGCCAAAAACATTCAGTACTTC	CASRPPLAKNIQYF